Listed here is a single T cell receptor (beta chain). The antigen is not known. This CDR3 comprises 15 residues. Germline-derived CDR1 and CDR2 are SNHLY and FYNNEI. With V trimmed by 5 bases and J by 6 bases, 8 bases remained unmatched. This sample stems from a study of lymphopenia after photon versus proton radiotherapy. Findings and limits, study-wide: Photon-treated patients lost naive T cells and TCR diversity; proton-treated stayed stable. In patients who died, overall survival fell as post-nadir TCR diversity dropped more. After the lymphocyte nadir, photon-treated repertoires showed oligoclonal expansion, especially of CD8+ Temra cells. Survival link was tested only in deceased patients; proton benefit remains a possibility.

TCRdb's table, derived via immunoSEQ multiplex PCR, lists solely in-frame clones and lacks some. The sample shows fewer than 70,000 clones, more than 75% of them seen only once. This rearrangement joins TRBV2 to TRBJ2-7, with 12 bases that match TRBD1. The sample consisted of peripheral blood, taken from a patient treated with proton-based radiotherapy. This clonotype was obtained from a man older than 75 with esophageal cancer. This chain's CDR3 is CASSPLPGQGAEQYF. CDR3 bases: TGTGCCAGCAGTCCCCTTCCGGGACAGGGGGCCGAGCAGTACTTC.